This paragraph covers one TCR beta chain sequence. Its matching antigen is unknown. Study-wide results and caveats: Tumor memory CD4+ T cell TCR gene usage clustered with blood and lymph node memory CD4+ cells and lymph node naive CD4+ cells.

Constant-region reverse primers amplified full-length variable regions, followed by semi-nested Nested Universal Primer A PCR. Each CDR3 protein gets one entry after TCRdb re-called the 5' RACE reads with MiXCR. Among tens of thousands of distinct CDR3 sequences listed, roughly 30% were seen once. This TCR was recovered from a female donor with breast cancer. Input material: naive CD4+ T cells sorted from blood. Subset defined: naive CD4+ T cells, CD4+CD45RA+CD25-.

CDR3 in amino acids: CASSIGEGSGTEAFF. For the CDR3, the DNA is TGTGCCAGTAGTATAGGAGAGGGAAGTGGGACTGAAGCTTTCTTT. This chain joins TRBV19 and TRBJ1-1, with D uncertain. Trimming removed 1 base from V and 5 bases from J, with 14 bases in between. This CDR3 region has 15 residues. From germline, CDR1 is LNHDA and CDR2 SQIVND (reference sequence).